This is a list of T cell receptor beta chains from one sample in a study of cytomegalovirus exposure and HLA in healthy donors. This table comes from immunoSEQ multiplex PCR, and its TCRdb copy is limited to in-frame clones, with some not included. Here the sample spans 170,000 or so clones, approximately 80% being singletons. The source material was PBMCs. The origin of the receptors is a boy aged 10-17 years in good health and CMV-seronegative. CDR3s include the opening cysteine and the closing phenylalanine or tryptophan. A D gene is named only where the DNA matches it firmly. Clone size is shown for a subset of rows, as once, few, many or a class of expanded clone.

D: NA
V: TRBV5-1
length: 16
size: few
J: TRBJ2-1
DNA: TGCGCCAGCACCGGCCAGGGGGGTTTCTCCTACAATGAGCAGTTCTTC
CDR3: CASTGQGGFSYNEQFF

D: NA
V: TRBV4-1
length: 15
size: NA
J: TRBJ1-4
DNA: TGCGCCAGCAGCCAAGATCCGGGGGGTGGTGAAAAACTGTTTTTT
CDR3: CASSQDPGGGEKLFF

D: TRBD1
V: TRBV30
length: 14
size: NA
J: TRBJ2-7
DNA: TGTGCCTGGGTGGACAGGGGCGCGGGTTACGAGCAGTACTTC
CDR3: CAWVDRGAGYEQYF

D: NA
V: TRBV21-1
length: 16
size: few
J: TRBJ2-7
DNA: TGTGCCAGCATTAAAGACCGGGACATACCCTCCTACGAGCAGTACTTC
CDR3: CASIKDRDIPSYEQYF

D: TRBD2
V: TRBV6-5
length: 12
size: NA
J: TRBJ2-1
DNA: TGTGCCAGCAGTCCCGGGGGGGGAGAGCAGTTCTTC
CDR3: CASSPGGGEQFF

D: NA
V: TRBV21-1
length: 15
size: NA
J: TRBJ1-3
DNA: TGTGCCAGCAGCAAAAGGCGCAAAGGGGGGGACACCATATATTTT
CDR3: CASSKRRKGGDTIYF

D: NA
V: TRBV21-1
length: 16
size: NA
J: TRBJ1-3
DNA: TGTGCCAGCAGCACTAAATGGACAGGGAATGGAAACACCATATATTTT
CDR3: CASSTKWTGNGNTIYF

D: NA
V: TRBV6-1
length: 15
size: NA
J: TRBJ1-5
DNA: TGTGCCAGCAGGGTATCCGGGACATCGGGGCAGCCCCAGCATTTT
CDR3: CASRVSGTSGQPQHF

D: TRBD2
V: TRBV19
length: 15
size: NA
J: TRBJ2-5
DNA: TGTGCCAGTAGTCCCCGGACTAGCGGGAGGGAGACCCAGTACTTC
CDR3: CASSPRTSGRETQYF

D: NA
V: TRBV5-1
length: 14
size: NA
J: TRBJ2-5
DNA: TGCGCCAGCAGCTTGCCACCCACGAGCGAGACCCAGTACTTC
CDR3: CASSLPPTSETQYF

D: TRBD1
V: TRBV19
length: 15
size: NA
J: TRBJ2-1
DNA: TGTGCCAGTAGTATGAACAGGGGGCGATACAATGAGCAGTTCTTC
CDR3: CASSMNRGRYNEQFF

D: TRBD1
V: TRBV27
length: 13
size: NA
J: TRBJ1-1
DNA: TGTGCCAGCATTCGGACAGGGGGCAGTGAAGCTTTCTTT
CDR3: CASIRTGGSEAFF

D: TRBD2
V: TRBV4-1
length: 15
size: NA
J: TRBJ2-1
DNA: TGCGCCAGCAGCCACCAACTAGCGGGAGGCAATGAGCAGTTCTTC
CDR3: CASSHQLAGGNEQFF

D: NA
V: TRBV9
length: 14
size: NA
J: TRBJ2-7
DNA: TGTGCCAGCAGCGTTGGGGGGGGCACCTACGAGCAGTACTTC
CDR3: CASSVGGGTYEQYF

D: TRBD2
V: TRBV5-1
length: 16
size: once
J: TRBJ2-7
DNA: TGCGCCAGCAGCTTGGATCTAGCGGGGGGGCCCCACGAGCAGTACTTC
CDR3: CASSLDLAGGPHEQYF

D: NA
V: TRBV6-4
length: 13
size: NA
J: TRBJ2-2
DNA: TGTGCCAGCAGTGCCACAGACACCGGGGAGCTGTTTTTT
CDR3: CASSATDTGELFF

D: TRBD1
V: TRBV7-8
length: 18
size: NA
J: TRBJ2-7
DNA: TGTGCCAGCAGTCTTAATGTTTTGGGACAGGGGCTCGTCTACGAGCAGTACTTC
CDR3: CASSLNVLGQGLVYEQYF

D: TRBD1
V: TRBV5-5
length: 15
size: once
J: TRBJ1-6
DNA: TGTGCCAGCAGCCCAGGACAGGGCAGTAGTGGACCCCTCCACTTT
CDR3: CASSPGQGSSGPLHF

D: NA
V: TRBV7-2
length: 12
size: NA
J: TRBJ1-1
DNA: TGTGCCAGCAGCTTAGCGGGTCGAGGAGCTTTCTTT
CDR3: CASSLAGRGAFF

D: TRBD2
V: TRBV5-1
length: 14
size: NA
J: TRBJ2-7
DNA: TGCGCCAGCAGATATAGCGGGAGCTCCTACGAGCAGTACTTC
CDR3: CASRYSGSSYEQYF

D: TRBD1
V: TRBV6-5
length: 14
size: few
J: TRBJ1-1
DNA: TGTGCCAGCAGTTACTCGTCAGGGGGCACTGAAGCTTTCTTT
CDR3: CASSYSSGGTEAFF

D: NA
V: TRBV6-1
length: 14
size: NA
J: TRBJ2-1
DNA: TGTGCCAGCACTGGAAAGGGGGGGTACAATGAGCAGTTCTTC
CDR3: CASTGKGGYNEQFF

D: NA
V: TRBV27
length: 15
size: NA
J: TRBJ1-1
DNA: TGTGCCAGCAGTTTCTGGGGGCGGAAGAACACTGAAGCTTTCTTT
CDR3: CASSFWGRKNTEAFF

D: TRBD2
V: TRBV11-3
length: 16
size: NA
J: TRBJ2-7
DNA: TGTGCCAGCAGCTCCGGTAGCGGGCACAGCTCCTACGAGCAGTACTTC
CDR3: CASSSGSGHSSYEQYF

D: NA
V: TRBV15
length: 15
size: NA
J: TRBJ2-3
DNA: TGTGCCACCAGCAGAAAAGACAGTCACACAGATACGCAGTATTTT
CDR3: CATSRKDSHTDTQYF

D: NA
V: TRBV28
length: 12
size: NA
J: TRBJ1-1
DNA: TGTGCCAGCAGAGGCTGGCGGACTGAAGCTTTCTTT
CDR3: CASRGWRTEAFF

D: NA
V: TRBV4-3
length: 15
size: NA
J: TRBJ1-2
DNA: TGCGCCAGCAGCCAAGAGGTGGACGGGGTGGATGGCTACACCTTC
CDR3: CASSQEVDGVDGYTF

D: TRBD2
V: TRBV30
length: 18
size: NA
J: TRBJ2-1
DNA: TGTGCCTGGAGTAGAGGGACTAGCGGGAGGAGCTCCTACAATGAGCAGTTCTTC
CDR3: CAWSRGTSGRSSYNEQFF

D: NA
V: TRBV11-3
length: 13
size: NA
J: TRBJ2-7
DNA: TGTGCCAGCAGCTTAGATCCAGGGACAGAGCAGTACTTC
CDR3: CASSLDPGTEQYF

D: TRBD2
V: TRBV7-8
length: 15
size: NA
J: TRBJ2-3
DNA: TGTGCCAGCAGCTTGGGACTAGACGGTGCAGATACGCAGTATTTT
CDR3: CASSLGLDGADTQYF

D: TRBD1
V: TRBV9
length: 16
size: few
J: TRBJ2-5
DNA: TGTGCCAGCAGCGTAGCAGGGACAGGGAACCAAGAGACCCAGTACTTC
CDR3: CASSVAGTGNQETQYF

D: TRBD2
V: TRBV5-6
length: 15
size: NA
J: TRBJ2-3
DNA: TGTGCCAGCAGCTTCAACGGGGGGGCGGCAGATACGCAGTATTTT
CDR3: CASSFNGGAADTQYF

D: NA
V: TRBV2
length: 15
size: NA
J: TRBJ1-2
DNA: TGTGCCAGCAGTGGGGGGACTCCAACGAACTATGGCTACACCTTC
CDR3: CASSGGTPTNYGYTF

D: TRBD2
V: TRBV7-3
length: 15
size: few
J: TRBJ2-1
DNA: TGTGCCAGCAGCGCCACCGGACTAGTAAGCGATGAGCAGTTCTTC
CDR3: CASSATGLVSDEQFF

D: TRBD1
V: TRBV7-9
length: 16
size: NA
J: TRBJ2-2
DNA: TGTGCCAGCAGCACACCGATAGACAGGGACACCGGGGAGCTGTTTTTT
CDR3: CASSTPIDRDTGELFF

D: NA
V: TRBV7-9
length: 15
size: NA
J: TRBJ1-2
DNA: TGTGCCAGCAGCTTAATGGGAGGGGACAATTCCGGCTACACCTTC
CDR3: CASSLMGGDNSGYTF

D: NA
V: TRBV7-8
length: 15
size: NA
J: TRBJ2-5
DNA: TGTGCCAGCAGCCCCTCCGGGTTCTCCCAAGAGACCCAGTACTTC
CDR3: CASSPSGFSQETQYF

D: NA
V: TRBV6-1
length: 14
size: NA
J: TRBJ2-1
DNA: TGTGCCAGCAGTCAGGCGCCCGTCTACAATGAGCAGTTCTTC
CDR3: CASSQAPVYNEQFF

D: NA
V: TRBV13
length: 15
size: NA
J: TRBJ2-6
DNA: TGTGCCAGCAGCGGTTCGGGGGCTGGGGCCAACGTCCTGACTTTC
CDR3: CASSGSGAGANVLTF

D: TRBD2
V: TRBV7-3
length: 15
size: NA
J: TRBJ2-1
DNA: TGTGCCAGCAGCTTAATAGCGGGGGGCCTCAATGAGCAGTTCTTC
CDR3: CASSLIAGGLNEQFF

D: NA
V: TRBV6-5
length: 16
size: NA
J: TRBJ2-3
DNA: TGTGCCAGCAGTTATGGGAGTTTCTCGGTAACAGATACGCAGTATTTT
CDR3: CASSYGSFSVTDTQYF

D: NA
V: TRBV4-1
length: 13
size: NA
J: TRBJ1-1
DNA: TGCGCCAGCAGCCGCGGGGTTGGGACTGAAGCTTTCTTT
CDR3: CASSRGVGTEAFF

D: NA
V: TRBV6-4
length: 15
size: NA
J: TRBJ2-7
DNA: TGTGCCAGCAGTGGTGCGGCGAGGGCCTACTACGAGCAGTACTTC
CDR3: CASSGAARAYYEQYF

D: NA
V: TRBV9
length: 16
size: NA
J: TRBJ2-3
DNA: TGTGCCAGCAGCGGGCTCGGACTTGATAGCACAGATACGCAGTATTTT
CDR3: CASSGLGLDSTDTQYF

D: TRBD1
V: TRBV7-9
length: 13
size: NA
J: TRBJ2-7
DNA: TGTGCCAGCAGGTGGGGGACAGCCTACGAGCAGTACTTC
CDR3: CASRWGTAYEQYF

D: NA
V: TRBV18
length: 13
size: NA
J: TRBJ2-7
DNA: TGTGCCAGCTCACCACGTGGAGACTACGAGCAGTACTTC
CDR3: CASSPRGDYEQYF

D: TRBD2
V: TRBV4-2
length: 17
size: NA
J: TRBJ2-3
DNA: TGTGCCAGCAGCCAGTTCCCTAGCGGGGGGGCTGAAGATACGCAGTATTTT
CDR3: CASSQFPSGGAEDTQYF

D: TRBD2
V: TRBV5-6
length: 13
size: NA
J: TRBJ2-7
DNA: TGTGCCAGTAGCGGGAGGGCCTCGGGGGAGCAGTACTTC
CDR3: CASSGRASGEQYF

D: NA
V: TRBV5-1
length: 14
size: NA
J: TRBJ1-2
DNA: TGCGCCAGCAGCTTGGCGCGGGGCGAAGGCGGCTACACCTTC
CDR3: CASSLARGEGGYTF

D: TRBD2
V: TRBV30
length: 15
size: NA
J: TRBJ2-3
DNA: TGTGCCGGGGACCCTACTAGCGGAAGCACAGATACGCAGTATTTT
CDR3: CAGDPTSGSTDTQYF

D: NA
V: TRBV19
length: 14
size: NA
J: TRBJ1-1
DNA: TGTGCCAGTAGTGTACAAAGAATGAACACTGAAGCTTTCTTT
CDR3: CASSVQRMNTEAFF

D: TRBD2
V: TRBV6-4
length: 18
size: NA
J: TRBJ2-2
DNA: TGTGCCAGCAGATACGGGACTAGCGGGAGGGTAAACACCGGGGAGCTGTTTTTT
CDR3: CASRYGTSGRVNTGELFF

D: TRBD1
V: TRBV30
length: 11
size: NA
J: TRBJ1-2
DNA: TGTGCCGGGACAGGGAACTATGGCTACACCTTC
CDR3: CAGTGNYGYTF

D: NA
V: TRBV11-2
length: 16
size: NA
J: TRBJ1-2
DNA: TGTGCCAGCAGCTTAACACCTGAGACAGCAGCCTATGGCTACACCTTC
CDR3: CASSLTPETAAYGYTF

D: NA
V: TRBV2
length: 15
size: NA
J: TRBJ1-1
DNA: TGTGCCAGCAGTGAGAACAGGGCAGGTGGTACTGAAGCTTTCTTT
CDR3: CASSENRAGGTEAFF

D: NA
V: TRBV5-6
length: 12
size: NA
J: TRBJ2-2
DNA: TGTGCCAGCAGCTTTATCACCGGGGAGCTGTTTTTT
CDR3: CASSFITGELFF

D: NA
V: TRBV10-3
length: 15
size: NA
J: TRBJ1-4
DNA: TGTGCCATCAGTGAGGGGGGGGGAGATAATGAAAAACTGTTTTTT
CDR3: CAISEGGGDNEKLFF

D: TRBD2
V: TRBV6-5
length: 15
size: few
J: TRBJ2-7
DNA: TGTGCCAGCAGTTTAACTAGCGGGATCTCCTACGAGCAGTACTTC
CDR3: CASSLTSGISYEQYF

D: TRBD1
V: TRBV30
length: 16
size: NA
J: TRBJ2-5
DNA: TGTGCCTGGAGTGCCCCACGGACAGGGGGGCAAGAGACCCAGTACTTC
CDR3: CAWSAPRTGGQETQYF

D: NA
V: TRBV7-9
length: 16
size: NA
J: TRBJ1-4
DNA: TGTGCCAGCAGCTTGTGGAGGGAGGCAACTAATGAAAAACTGTTTTTT
CDR3: CASSLWREATNEKLFF